This T cell receptor beta chain was obtained from a study of blood T cell repertoires in COVID-19. The overall study: Acute-phase and convalescent COVID-19 samples originated in the United States, Italy and Spain. The analysed material was cDNA or gDNA that came from T cells, B-cell-depleted T cells, or PBMCs.

Per the original data handling: Amplification from reference gene primers served as the basis for estimated nucleated cell counts. Repertoires were generated with immunoSEQ multiplex PCR, while TCRdb's copy carries only in-frame clones and drops some. For V, J and clone size, that table is used; D and trimming come from the DNA. The top ten hold over 8.5% of the sample, which has 75,000 to 100,000 clones, 81% seen once. The CDR3 spans 15 residues. The trim removed 4 bases at V and 5 bases at J, leaving 5 bases unmatched. The germline V gene has CDR1 SGDLS and CDR2 YYNGEE. The chain links TRBV9 to TRBJ1-5; 11 nucleotides align to TRBD1. Source material: peripheral blood. The clonotype was recovered from a woman of 80 years or more with acute or convalescent COVID-19. CDR3 in DNA: TGTGCCAGCAGCCCGCGGGACAGGGGGGATCAGCCCCAGCATTTT. Translated: CASSPRDRGDQPQHF.